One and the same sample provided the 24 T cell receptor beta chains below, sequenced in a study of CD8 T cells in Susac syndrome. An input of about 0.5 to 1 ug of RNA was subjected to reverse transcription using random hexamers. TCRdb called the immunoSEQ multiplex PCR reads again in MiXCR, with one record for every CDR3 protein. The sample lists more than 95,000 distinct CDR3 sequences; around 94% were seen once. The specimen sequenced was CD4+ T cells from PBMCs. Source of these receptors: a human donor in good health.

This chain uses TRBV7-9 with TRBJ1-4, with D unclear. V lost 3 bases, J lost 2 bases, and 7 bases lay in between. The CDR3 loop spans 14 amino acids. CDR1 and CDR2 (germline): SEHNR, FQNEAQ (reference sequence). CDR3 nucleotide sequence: TGTGCCAGCAGCTTTTTGATGACTAATGAAAAACTGTTTTTT. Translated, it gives CASSFLMTNEKLFF.

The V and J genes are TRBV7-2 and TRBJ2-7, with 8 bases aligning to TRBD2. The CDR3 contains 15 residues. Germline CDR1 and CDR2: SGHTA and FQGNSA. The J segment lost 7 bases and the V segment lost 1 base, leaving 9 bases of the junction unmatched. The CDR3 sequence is CASSLDHGRADEQYF. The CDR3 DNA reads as TGTGCCAGCAGCTTAGATCACGGGAGGGCCGATGAGCAGTACTTC. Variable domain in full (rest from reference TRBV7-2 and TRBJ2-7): GAGVSQSPSNKVTEKGKDVELRCDPISGHTALYWYRQSLGQGLEFLIYFQGNSAPDKSGLPSDRFSAERTGGSVSTLTIQRTQQEDSAVYLCASSLDHGRADEQYFGPGTRLTVT.

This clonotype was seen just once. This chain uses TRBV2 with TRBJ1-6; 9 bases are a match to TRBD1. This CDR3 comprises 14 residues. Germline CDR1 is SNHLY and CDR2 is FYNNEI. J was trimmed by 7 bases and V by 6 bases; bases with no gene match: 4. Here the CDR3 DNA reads TGTGCCAGCAGCTGGACAGGGGTAAATTCACCCCTCCACTTT. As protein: CASSWTGVNSPLHF. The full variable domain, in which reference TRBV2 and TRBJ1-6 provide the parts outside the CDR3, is EPEVTQTPSHQVTQMGQEVILRCVPISNHLYFYWYRQILGQKVEFLVSFYNNEISEKSEIFDDQFSVERPDGSNFTLKIRSTKLEDSAMYFCASSWTGVNSPLHFGNGTRLTVT.

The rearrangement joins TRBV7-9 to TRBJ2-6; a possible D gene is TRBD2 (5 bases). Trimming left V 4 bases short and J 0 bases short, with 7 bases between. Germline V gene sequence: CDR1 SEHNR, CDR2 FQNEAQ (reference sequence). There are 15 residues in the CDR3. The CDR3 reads CASSSGLSGANVLTF. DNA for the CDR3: TGTGCCAGCAGCTCAGGACTCTCTGGGGCCAACGTCCTGACTTTC. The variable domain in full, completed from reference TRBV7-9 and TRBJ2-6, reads DTGVSQNPRHKITKRGQNVTFRCDPISEHNRLYWYRQTLGQGPEFLTYFQNEAQLEKSRLLSDRFSAERPKGSFSTLEIQRTEQGDSAMYLCASSSGLSGANVLTFGAGSRLTVL.

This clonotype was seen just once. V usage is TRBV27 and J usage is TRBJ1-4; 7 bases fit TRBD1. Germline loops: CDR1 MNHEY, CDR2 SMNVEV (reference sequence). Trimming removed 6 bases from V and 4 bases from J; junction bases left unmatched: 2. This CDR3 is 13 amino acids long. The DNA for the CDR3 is TGTGCCAGCAGGAGACAGGGTAATGAAAAACTGTTTTTT. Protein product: CASRRQGNEKLFF.

The CDR3: CASSPHPGETQYF. Here the CDR3 DNA reads TGTGCCAGCAGCCCCCACCCGGGGGAGACCCAGTACTTC. The gene calls are TRBV7-2 and TRBJ2-5, with D possibly TRBD2 on 5 matching bases. V was cut by 5 bases and J by 5 bases, with 12 bases left in between. The CDR3 loop spans 13 amino acids. CDR1 is SGHTA, CDR2 FQGNSA, per germline.

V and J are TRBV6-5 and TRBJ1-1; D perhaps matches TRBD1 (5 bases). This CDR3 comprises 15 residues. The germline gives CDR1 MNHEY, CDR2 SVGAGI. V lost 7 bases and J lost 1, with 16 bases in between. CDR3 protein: CASNPAGARNTEAFF. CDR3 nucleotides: TGTGCCAGCAACCCAGCCGGGGCAAGGAACACTGAAGCTTTCTTT.

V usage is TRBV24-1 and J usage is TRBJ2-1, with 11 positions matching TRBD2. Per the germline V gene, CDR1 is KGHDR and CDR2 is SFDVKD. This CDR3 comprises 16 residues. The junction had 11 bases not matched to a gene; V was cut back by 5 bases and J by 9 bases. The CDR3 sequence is CATSGLAGGSATEQFF. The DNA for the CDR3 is TGTGCCACCAGTGGGCTAGCGGGAGGATCTGCAACTGAGCAGTTCTTC.

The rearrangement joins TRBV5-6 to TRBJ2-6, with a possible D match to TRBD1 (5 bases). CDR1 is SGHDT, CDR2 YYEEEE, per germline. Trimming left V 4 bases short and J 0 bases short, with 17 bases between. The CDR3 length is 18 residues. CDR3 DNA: TGTGCCAGCAGCCCAGGGTTACTATCGCGCTCTGGGGCCAACGTCCTGACTTTC. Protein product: CASSPGLLSRSGANVLTF.

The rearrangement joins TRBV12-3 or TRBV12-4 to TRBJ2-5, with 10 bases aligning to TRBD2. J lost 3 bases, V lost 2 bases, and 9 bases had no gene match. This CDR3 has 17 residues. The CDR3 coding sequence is TGTGCCAGCAGTTTATCCCTTAGCGGGAGGAGGGAAGAGACCCAGTACTTC. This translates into CASSLSLSGRREETQYF.

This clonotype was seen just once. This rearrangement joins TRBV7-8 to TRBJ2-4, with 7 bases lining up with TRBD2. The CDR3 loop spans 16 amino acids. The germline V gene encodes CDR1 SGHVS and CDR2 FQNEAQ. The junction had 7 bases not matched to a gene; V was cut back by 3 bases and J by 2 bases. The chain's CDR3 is CASSFRGGRSKNIQYF. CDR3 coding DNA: TGTGCCAGCAGCTTTAGGGGAGGGCGGTCCAAAAACATTCAGTACTTC. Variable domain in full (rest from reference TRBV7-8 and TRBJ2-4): GAGVSQSPRYKVAKRGQDVALRCDPISGHVSLFWYQQALGQGPEFLTYFQNEAQLDKSGLPSDRFFAERPEGSVSTLKIQRTQQEDSAVYLCASSFRGGRSKNIQYFGAGTRLSVL.

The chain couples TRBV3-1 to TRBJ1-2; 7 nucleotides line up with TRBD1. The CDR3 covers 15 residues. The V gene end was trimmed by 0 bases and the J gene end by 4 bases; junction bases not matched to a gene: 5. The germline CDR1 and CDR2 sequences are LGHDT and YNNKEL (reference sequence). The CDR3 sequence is CASSQDPQGIYGYTF. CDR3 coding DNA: TGTGCCAGCAGCCAAGATCCACAGGGGATCTATGGCTACACCTTC.

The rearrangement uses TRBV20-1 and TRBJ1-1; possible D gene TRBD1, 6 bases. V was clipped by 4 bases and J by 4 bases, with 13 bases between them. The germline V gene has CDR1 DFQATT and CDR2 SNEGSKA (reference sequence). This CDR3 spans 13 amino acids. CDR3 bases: TGCAGTGCTAATGAGGAGGGGGGCACTGAAGCTTTCTTT. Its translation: CSANEEGGTEAFF.

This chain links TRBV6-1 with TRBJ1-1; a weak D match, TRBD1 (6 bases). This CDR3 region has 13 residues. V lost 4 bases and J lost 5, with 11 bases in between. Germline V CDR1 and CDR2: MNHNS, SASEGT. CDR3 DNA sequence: TGTGCCAGCAGTGTTTACAGGGAGACTGAAGCTTTCTTT. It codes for CASSVYRETEAFF.

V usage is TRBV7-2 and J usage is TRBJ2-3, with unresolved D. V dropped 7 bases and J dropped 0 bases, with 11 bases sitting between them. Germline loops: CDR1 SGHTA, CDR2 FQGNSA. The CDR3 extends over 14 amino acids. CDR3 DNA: TGTGCCAGCACCACGTACCAGAGCACAGATACGCAGTATTTT. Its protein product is CASTTYQSTDTQYF. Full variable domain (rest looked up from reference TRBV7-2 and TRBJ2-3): GAGVSQSPSNKVTEKGKDVELRCDPISGHTALYWYRQSLGQGLEFLIYFQGNSAPDKSGLPSDRFSAERTGGSVSTLTIQRTQQEDSAVYLCASTTYQSTDTQYFGPGTRLTVL.

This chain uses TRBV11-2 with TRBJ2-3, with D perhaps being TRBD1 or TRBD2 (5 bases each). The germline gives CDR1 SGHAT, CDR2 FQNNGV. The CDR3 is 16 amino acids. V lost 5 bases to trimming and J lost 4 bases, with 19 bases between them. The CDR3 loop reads CASSPRSAEGSDTQYF. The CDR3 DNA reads TGTGCCAGCAGCCCCCGCTCTGCCGAGGGGTCAGATACGCAGTATTTT.

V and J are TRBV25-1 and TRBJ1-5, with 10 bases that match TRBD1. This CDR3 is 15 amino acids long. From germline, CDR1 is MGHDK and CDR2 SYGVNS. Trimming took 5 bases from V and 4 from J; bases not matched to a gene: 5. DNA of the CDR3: TGTGCCAGCAGTATCCGGGACAGGGGAAATCAGCCCCAGCATTTT. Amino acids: CASSIRDRGNQPQHF.

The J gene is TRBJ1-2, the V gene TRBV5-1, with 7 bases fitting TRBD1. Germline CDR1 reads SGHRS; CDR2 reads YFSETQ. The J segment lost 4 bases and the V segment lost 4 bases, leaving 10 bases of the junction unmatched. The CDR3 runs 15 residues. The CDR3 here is CASSPTTGRGYGYTF. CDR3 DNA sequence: TGCGCCAGCAGCCCCACGACAGGGCGCGGCTATGGCTACACCTTC.

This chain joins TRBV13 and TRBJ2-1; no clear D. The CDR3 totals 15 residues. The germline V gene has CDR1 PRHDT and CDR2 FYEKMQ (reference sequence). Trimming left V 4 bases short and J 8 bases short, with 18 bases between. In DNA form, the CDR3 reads TGTGCCAGCAGCTCCATTTTTCGACGAGCCGATGAGCAGTTCTTC. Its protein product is CASSSIFRRADEQFF.

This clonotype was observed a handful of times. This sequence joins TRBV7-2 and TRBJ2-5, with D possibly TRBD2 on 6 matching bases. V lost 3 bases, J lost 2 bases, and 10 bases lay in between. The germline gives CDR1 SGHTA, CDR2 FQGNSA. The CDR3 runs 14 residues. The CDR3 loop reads CASSLAGLQETQYF. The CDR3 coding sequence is TGTGCCAGCAGCTTGGCCGGACTACAAGAGACCCAGTACTTC. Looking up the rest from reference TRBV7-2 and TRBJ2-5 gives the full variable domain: GAGVSQSPSNKVTEKGKDVELRCDPISGHTALYWYRQSLGQGLEFLIYFQGNSAPDKSGLPSDRFSAERTGGSVSTLTIQRTQQEDSAVYLCASSLAGLQETQYFGPGTRLLVL.

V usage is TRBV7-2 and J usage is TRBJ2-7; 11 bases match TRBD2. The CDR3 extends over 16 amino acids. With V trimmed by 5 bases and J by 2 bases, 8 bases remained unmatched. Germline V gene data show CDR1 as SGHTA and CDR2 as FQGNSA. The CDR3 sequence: CASSRTGTSGTYEQYF. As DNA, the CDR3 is TGTGCCAGCAGCCGAACGGGGACTAGCGGAACCTACGAGCAGTACTTC.

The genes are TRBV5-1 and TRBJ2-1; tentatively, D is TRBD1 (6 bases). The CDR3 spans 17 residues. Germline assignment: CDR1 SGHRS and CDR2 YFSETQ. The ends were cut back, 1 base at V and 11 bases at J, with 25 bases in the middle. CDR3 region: CASSLNHGQSQNYQQFF. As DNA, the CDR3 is TGCGCCAGCAGCTTGAATCATGGACAGTCCCAAAATTATCAGCAGTTCTTC.

The CDR3 DNA sequence: TGTGCCATCGGATTGGACAGGGAAGGGGGTGAAGCTTTCTTT. Translated, it gives CAIGLDREGGEAFF. The chain recombines TRBV10-3 with TRBJ1-1; 8 nucleotides align to TRBD1. The CDR3 is 14 residues long. The V gene's germline CDR1 is ENHRY and CDR2 SYGVKD. The trim removed 8 bases at V and 7 bases at J, leaving 12 bases unmatched.

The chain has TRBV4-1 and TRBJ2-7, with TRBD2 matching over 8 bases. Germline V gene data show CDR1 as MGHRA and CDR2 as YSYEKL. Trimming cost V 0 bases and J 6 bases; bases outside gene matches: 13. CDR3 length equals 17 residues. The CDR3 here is CASSQDRILAEIGEQYF. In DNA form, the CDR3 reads TGCGCCAGCAGCCAAGATAGAATACTAGCGGAAATCGGCGAGCAGTACTTC.